These 22 T cell receptor beta chains were all obtained from the same sample, sequenced in a study of cytotoxic CD8 clonotypes in ibrutinib-treated CLL. Measured with immunoSEQ multiplex PCR; TCRdb has only the in-frame clones, and not every one. The table lists roughly 100,000 clones, around 73% of them singletons. The input for sequencing was PBMCs, taken after 12 months of ibrutinib treatment. The receptors here all came from a human donor with chronic lymphocytic leukemia.

V gene TRBV5-1 combines with J gene TRBJ1-4, with D unresolved. This CDR3 region has 15 residues. Per the germline V gene, CDR1 is SGHRS and CDR2 is YFSETQ. The V gene lost 1 base and the J gene lost 6 bases, with 13 bases spanning the gap. The chain's CDR3 is CASSLSEGLDEKLFF. The CDR3, as DNA: TGCGCCAGCAGCTTGTCGGAGGGTTTGGATGAAAAACTGTTTTTT.

To note about this clone: Other DNA variants within this sample encode the same CDR3. This chain uses TRBV29-1 with TRBJ2-7, with 10 nucleotides matching TRBD1. The CDR3 runs 14 residues. Trimming at V came to 4 bases and at J to 2 bases, leaving 5 bases not matched to a gene. The germline gives CDR1 SQVTM, CDR2 ANQGSEA. The CDR3 DNA follows: TGCAGCGTTGGGGGGGGGACAGGGGCCTACGAGCAGTACTTC. It yields the protein CSVGGGTGAYEQYF.

As to this clone: At the DNA level, this CDR3 is encoded by other sequences in the same sample as well. This chain joins TRBV6-1 and TRBJ1-1, with 8 nucleotides matching TRBD1. Trimming removed 5 bases from V and 4 bases from J; junction bases left unmatched: 6. The CDR3 is 14 residues long. The germline V gene has CDR1 MNHNS and CDR2 SASEGT. The CDR3 DNA is TGTGCCAGCAGTCCTAGACAGGGGAGCACTGAAGCTTTCTTT. Its protein product is CASSPRQGSTEAFF.

The rearrangement joins TRBV7-2 to TRBJ1-1; 10 nucleotides match TRBD1. The CDR3 contains 15 residues. Germline V gives CDR1 SGHTA, CDR2 FQGNSA. The V segment lost 3 bases and the J segment 7 bases; nucleotides outside the gene matches: 8. The CDR3 here is CASSFDRGRENEAFF. CDR3 in DNA: TGTGCCAGCAGCTTCGACAGGGGGCGTGAGAATGAAGCTTTCTTT.

This clone has a single count. V is TRBV19 and J is TRBJ2-2, with TRBD1 as a possible D gene (5 bases). Germline V gene lookup returns CDR1 LNHDA and CDR2 SQIVND (reference sequence). The CDR3 loop spans 15 amino acids. Between the trimmed V and J ends, which lost 4 bases and 0 bases, there was a span of 9 bases. The CDR3 reads CASSRGSPNTGELFF. CDR3 DNA sequence: TGTGCCAGTAGTAGGGGCAGCCCGAACACCGGGGAGCTGTTTTTT.

V gene TRBV9 combines with J gene TRBJ2-2; tentative D call: TRBD1 (6 bases). CDR3 length equals 15 residues. Germline values: CDR1 SGDLS, CDR2 YYNGEE. Trimming took 0 bases from V and 5 from J, leaving 11 bases between them. In nucleotides, the CDR3 is TGTGCCAGCAGCGTAGAGGGGGTGTCTACCGGGGAGCTGTTTTTT. Its protein is CASSVEGVSTGELFF.

The chain combines TRBV6-1 with TRBJ1-1, with D hard to call. The CDR3 contains 12 residues. V was cut by 8 bases and J by 6 bases, with 13 bases left in between. Germline V lookup: CDR1 MNHNS, CDR2 SASEGT. The CDR3 sequence is CASSYLRAEAFF. CDR3 DNA: TGTGCCAGCTCGTATTTAAGAGCTGAAGCTTTCTTT.

This chain uses TRBV2 with TRBJ2-5; 11 positions match TRBD1. After removal of 7 bases from V and 0 bases from J, the junction contained 7 bases not matched to a gene. The CDR3 extends over 16 amino acids. Germline loops: CDR1 SNHLY, CDR2 FYNNEI. Here the CDR3 reads CASNQPGQGDQETQYF. The CDR3 region has the DNA TGTGCCAGCAACCAACCGGGACAGGGGGACCAAGAGACCCAGTACTTC.

The CDR3 spells CASSLAEVEQYF. The CDR3 region has the DNA TGTGCCAGCAGCTTAGCGGAGGTCGAGCAGTACTTC. The chain combines TRBV7-9 with TRBJ2-7; D perhaps matches TRBD2 (5 bases). The V and J ends lost 0 bases and 6 bases respectively, with 6 bases between them. The CDR3 loop spans 12 amino acids. Germline V gene sequence: CDR1 SEHNR, CDR2 FQNEAQ (reference sequence).

The chain carries TRBV9 and TRBJ1-3; 7 bases align to TRBD1. The CDR3 runs 14 residues. The germline V gene encodes CDR1 SGDLS and CDR2 YYNGEE. The trim removed 4 bases at V and 4 bases at J, leaving 5 bases unmatched. Written as DNA, the CDR3 is TGTGCCAGCAGCTTGAGGGGGCAAGGAAACACCATATATTTT. Protein: CASSLRGQGNTIYF.

The CDR3 loop is CASSLADSGANVLTF. CDR3 nucleotide sequence: TGTGCCAGCAGCTTAGCGGACTCTGGGGCCAACGTCCTGACTTTC. The V call is TRBV7-2, the J call TRBJ2-6; D gene uncertain. V was cut by 0 bases and J by 0 bases, with 3 bases left in between. The germline gives CDR1 SGHTA, CDR2 FQGNSA. This CDR3 spans 15 amino acids.

The chain is built from TRBV7-9 and TRBJ2-5, with a weak D call TRBD2 (5 bases). CDR3 length: 14 residues. V lost 5 bases and J lost 0, with 10 bases in between. Per germline, CDR1 SEHNR and CDR2 FQNEAQ (reference sequence). CDR3 DNA: TGTGCCAGCAGCCTACTAGGGAACCAAGAGACCCAGTACTTC. This sequence encodes CASSLLGNQETQYF.

The chain recombines TRBV4-2 with TRBJ2-1; D not resolved. Germline CDR1 and CDR2: LGHNA and YNFKEQ. V dropped 0 bases and J dropped 8 bases, with 14 bases sitting between them. This CDR3 has 15 amino acids. For the CDR3, the DNA is TGTGCCAGCAGCCAAGATAAGGGCCCCGGTGATGAGCAGTTCTTC. Translated: CASSQDKGPGDEQFF.

This chain joins TRBV4-2 and TRBJ2-2; 10 bases are a match to TRBD2. The CDR3 is 16 residues long. Germline-derived CDR1 and CDR2 are LGHNA and YNFKEQ. V dropped 0 bases and J dropped 4; count of bases not matched to a gene: 2. In DNA, the CDR3 is TGTGCCAGCAGCCAAGACTTAGCGGGGGGCACCGGGGAGCTGTTTTTT. Protein product: CASSQDLAGGTGELFF.

The rearrangement uses TRBV5-1 and TRBJ2-1; 7 nucleotides match TRBD1. Losses at the gene ends were 2 bases for V and 12 bases for J; bases not matched to a gene: 5. This CDR3 contains 12 residues. The germline CDR1 and CDR2 sequences are SGHRS and YFSETQ. CDR3 DNA: TGCGCCAGCAGCTTACAACAGGGGACGCAGTTCTTC. Encoded protein: CASSLQQGTQFF.

The V call is TRBV29-1, the J call TRBJ1-1; perhaps TRBD1 as D (6 bases). V was cut by 4 bases and J by 1 base, with 7 bases left in between. CDR3 length equals 12 residues. Germline values: CDR1 SQVTM, CDR2 ANQGSEA. CDR3 nucleotides: TGCAGCGTTGGGACAGCGAACACTGAAGCTTTCTTT. Translated, it gives CSVGTANTEAFF.

The gene calls are TRBV25-1 and TRBJ1-4; 11 bases are a match to TRBD1. CDR3 size: 17 residues. CDR1 and CDR2 (germline): MGHDK, SYGVNS. V trimming: 3 bases; J trimming: 1 base; junction bases outside the gene matches: 4. The CDR3 DNA is TGTGCCAGCAGTGAGAGGGACAGGGGGATAACTAATGAAAAACTGTTTTTT. The encoded protein is CASSERDRGITNEKLFF.

The chain links TRBV25-1 to TRBJ2-2; the D gene is possibly TRBD2 (6 bases). The CDR3 extends over 18 amino acids. The V gene's germline CDR1 is MGHDK and CDR2 SYGVNS. Trimming removed 5 bases at V and 0 bases at J, with 19 bases between. This chain's CDR3 is CASSFSLKGTANTGELFF. The DNA for the CDR3 is TGTGCCAGCAGTTTCTCATTGAAGGGGACTGCGAACACCGGGGAGCTGTTTTTT.

The chain carries TRBV7-9 and TRBJ1-2, with D unresolved. Germline V gives CDR1 SEHNR, CDR2 FQNEAQ (reference sequence). Trimming pared 1 base from V and 5 bases from J, leaving 11 bases between. The CDR3 is made up of 14 amino acids. CDR3 nucleotides: TGTGCCAGCAGCTTAGTAGCCAGCGGGTATGGCTACACCTTC. This encodes CASSLVASGYGYTF.

The V call is TRBV14, the J call TRBJ2-1, with 7 bases identical to TRBD1. This CDR3 contains 17 residues. The V gene's germline CDR1 is SGHDN and CDR2 FVKESK. Trimming removed 0 bases from V and 0 bases from J; junction bases left unmatched: 5. The CDR3 spells CASSQEQGQSSYNEQFF. CDR3 nucleotides: TGTGCCAGCAGCCAAGAACAGGGACAGAGCTCCTACAATGAGCAGTTCTTC. Variable domain in full (rest from reference TRBV14 and TRBJ2-1): EAGVTQFPSHSVIEKGQTVTLRCDPISGHDNLYWYRRVMGKEIKFLLHFVKESKQDESGMPNNRFLAERTGGTYSTLKVQPAELEDSGVYFCASSQEQGQSSYNEQFFGPGTRLTVL.

V and J are TRBV7-9 and TRBJ1-1; D gene unclear. This CDR3 contains 13 residues. Germline CDR1 is SEHNR and CDR2 is FQNEAQ (reference sequence). Trimming shortened V by 3 bases and J by 5 bases, and 10 bases separated the two germline ends. This CDR3 is CASSLGWVTEAFF. CDR3 DNA: TGTGCCAGCAGCTTGGGATGGGTTACTGAAGCTTTCTTT.

The chain recombines TRBV5-1 with TRBJ1-2, with 9 bases aligning to TRBD1. CDR1 SGHRS and CDR2 YFSETQ come from the germline V gene. This CDR3 is 14 amino acids long. V was pared by 0 bases and J by 8 bases, with 5 bases of the junction left unmatched. CDR3 sequence: CASSLGTGVWGYTF. The CDR3 coding sequence is TGCGCCAGCAGCTTGGGGACAGGGGTTTGGGGCTACACCTTC.